The clone carrying this TCR beta chain was observed a few times. Only patients with spare fresh-frozen tumor and over two years of follow-up were included. These data are taken from a study of glioma-infiltrating T cells after dendritic cell vaccination. Study-level background: At biweekly intervals, patients got three intradermal dendritic cell vaccine injections.

From germline, CDR1 is SNHLY and CDR2 FYNNEI. V was pared by 6 bases and J by 5 bases, with 15 bases of the junction left unmatched. This CDR3 is 17 amino acids long. Primers: 60 V beta forward and 13 J beta reverse. Profiling relied on immunoSEQ multiplex PCR, and the TCRdb table lists in-frame clones only, not all of them. The profile shows roughly 98,000 clones, over 75% of them singletons. The chain carries TRBV2 and TRBJ1-5; 8 nucleotides align to TRBD1. The clonotype originates from a human donor with glioblastoma. This material consisted of blood, taken before dendritic cell vaccination. The CDR3, as DNA: TGTGCCAGCAGGGGCCGCTGGGACAGGCCACGGGATCAGCCCCAGCATTTT. The encoded protein is CASRGRWDRPRDQPQHF.